This section outlines one TCR beta chain sequence together with its context. Its cognate antigen has yet to be identified. Qualities for individual bases were not recorded, and no much larger clone is one base off. The CDR3 measures 15 amino acids from cysteine to phenylalanine. Just the 45-base CDR3 DNA is kept, in frame starting at base 1. A distance of 13 bases separates the germline ends of V and J, which lose 0 bases and 6 bases respectively. CDR1 SGDLS and CDR2 YYNGEE are derived from the germline V gene. The record originates from a study of regulatory T cells in long-lasting Graves disease (dated by TCRdb to 2020 to 2023). Regarding the study in general: Newly diagnosed Graves' disease patients had taken antithyroid drugs for less than 3 months. Patients with persistent Graves' disease were compared with patients with newly diagnosed Graves' disease using TCR sequencing and RNA sequencing of peripheral blood. The study was registered as a clinical trial and conducted in China. TCR sequencing covered around 13 persistent and roughly 20 newly diagnosed Graves' disease patients, 33 samples in total.

Summary of the overall study and its limitations: More public clonotypes were shared among persistent patients (roughly 3,000) than among newly diagnosed patients (more than 950). The authors noted that the small sample size was a limitation that may lower accuracy. Only the TCR beta chain was sequenced and analyzed. Preferential use of TRBV28, TRBJ1-2 and TRBJ2-5 was observed in persistent disease, whereas TRBV20-1 and TRBJ2-1 were favored in newly diagnosed disease. Lower TCR Shannon entropy and fewer highly expanded clones were observed in persistent Graves' disease patients than in newly diagnosed patients, which suggested clonal expansion. Only peripheral blood was studied, because thyroid tissue, the primary lesion, was inaccessible.

The library was obtained by multiplex PCR. TCRdb records Illumina HiSeq 4000 as the sequencer. CDR3 regions were amplified by Arm-PCR with iRepertoire HTBI primers to construct TCR beta libraries. Before sequencing, the PCR products went through gel purification. Processing in the source paper ran as follows. Gene usage analysis of CDR3 amino acid clonotypes relied on the 60 to 65 TRBV and 13 to 15 TRBJ segments identified across samples. Filtered high-quality paired reads were merged into contigs using COPE and FqMerger. Contigs were aligned with BLAST to IMGT TRBV, TRBD and TRBJ reference genes, and CDR3 was defined per IMGT. Any clonotype with a frequency above 0.1% was classified as a highly expanded clone. Shannon entropy was used to measure repertoire diversity, and the Gini coefficient was used to measure V-J evenness. Public clonotypes were defined as clonotypes shared by more than one individual. TCRdb redid the processing of the public reads, applying fastp at Q25 and MiXCR, and retained in-frame beta chains. One record per CDR3 amino acid sequence lists the most common genes and DNA. None of the V and J calls come from the authors' own analysis; TCRdb made them. A total of 350,000 to 400,000 distinct CDR3 sequences appear in this sample, around 15% of them only once. Over 20% of the sample is held by the ten biggest clonotypes.

The time point label on this specimen signifies: newly diagnosed GD, antithyroid drugs for less than 3 months. For both TCR sequencing and RNA sequencing, RNA was extracted from PBMCs in TRIzol. The diagnosis of Graves' disease was made according to American Thyroid Association guidelines. Patients for the study were recruited at an endocrinology department in Xi'an, China. Each patient gave about 9.1 milliliters of peripheral blood, collected in an EDTA anticoagulant tube. Ficoll Paque Plus density gradient separation was used to isolate PBMCs, and no additional T cell sorting was done. An Agilent 2100 Bioanalyzer and agarose gel were used to check RNA quality, and a NanoDrop 2000 was used to measure RNA concentration. These data were also filed under a second study, of T cells in Graves' hyperthyroidism and ophthalmopathy. As noted in the second study: Stable Graves' hyperthyroidism was defined as the absence of progression to ophthalmopathy over 18 months of follow-up. Hyperthyroidism patients were newly diagnosed, had a disease duration of under 2 months, and were aged 18 to 65 years. Any patient with an uncontrolled infection, another autoimmune disease, pregnancy or lactation was excluded. Diagnoses relied on clinical symptoms, serum thyroxine and TRAb, thyroid ultrasound and orbital computed tomography. The TCR CDR3 was subjected to a first round of RT-PCR using the HTBI primer set and the Qiagen OneStep RT-PCR kit. Blood samples also contained most of the expanded thyroid clonotypes (frequency above 0.001), which suggests that blood repertoires may reflect thyroid immune responses. A model built on a 13 V-J signature distinguished ophthalmopathy from stable hyperthyroidism, reaching approximately 89% sensitivity and approximately 81% specificity in cross-validation and 80%/75% in testing. In validation, the model predicted progression to ophthalmopathy a median of roughly 6.1 months before onset, with 70% to 71% sensitivity and roughly 72% specificity. A discovery cohort of fewer than 110 patients, approximately 45 with Graves' ophthalmopathy and approximately 57 with stable Graves' hyperthyroidism, was used to find distinguishing TCR V-J signatures. Prospective prediction of ophthalmopathy was tested in an independent validation cohort of approximately 19 hyperthyroidism patients and approximately 17 patients who later progressed to ophthalmopathy. The approximately 100 discovery patients were divided at random into training and test sets in a 7:3 ratio. In several Graves' hyperthyroidism patients, the study also compared T-cell repertoires from thyroid tissue with T-cell repertoires from blood. Once sampling was done, hyperthyroidism patients were given methimazole at a starting dose of 30 mg daily, whereas ophthalmopathy patients were given high-dose intravenous methylprednisolone. The libraries were constructed in a second round of multiplex PCR and then size-selected and purified. Sequencing of the libraries was done on an Illumina HiSeq2000 using paired-end 100 bp reads. Raw data were processed with SOAPnuke, discarding reads with adapters, uncalled bases, mean Phred below 15, or no exact constant-primer or identifier match. High-quality paired reads were merged with COPE v1.2.5, and unique nucleotide sequences were defined as clonotypes. MiTCR v1.1 was used to align clonotypes to the IMGT TRBV, TRBD and TRBJ reference segments. Only V-J combinations with frequency above 0.0001, covering 99% to 99.2% of repertoires, were analysed. A TCS score was defined as the ratio of F50 (clonal expansion) to E x V (chaos), with BLOSUM62-based TCRdist applied between CDR3 peptides within each V-J. Welch's t-statistics and random forest reduced fewer than 600 V-J features to 13, which were used in a naive Bayes classifier (R e1071). Sample size was not statistically predetermined, and blinding of investigators to group allocation was not performed. The paper reports TCR Vbeta CDR3 sequencing of 130 to 150 peripheral blood samples: around 41 ophthalmopathy, fewer than 80 hyperthyroidism and around 17 progressor patients.

This sample comprised peripheral blood mononuclear cells (PBMCs), obtained at new diagnosis, from a patient treated with antithyroid drugs. This TCR was sampled from a woman younger than 30 with Graves disease. Donor details come from another sample of the same person, matched by shared clones. The receptor chain draws on TRBV9 and TRBJ2-1, with the D call perhaps TRBD1 or TRBD2, each one matching 6 bases. This receptor carries the CDR3 CASSVVGGFRNEQFF. The DNA sequence is given as TGTGCCAGCAGCGTAGTGGGGGGCTTTCGCAATGAGCAGTTCTTC.